This TCR beta chain is drawn from a study of T cells after posttransplantation cyclophosphamide. Study-level results: Later post-transplant blood repertoires were often dominated by donor CD8+ memory clones. Tissue-infiltrating T cells from skin or gut overlapped little with blood T cells. Recipient CMV seropositivity and CMV reactivation strongly tracked TRB clonality.

A note on this clone: Its antigen is undetermined.

The CDR3 loop spans 16 amino acids. Germline CDR1 is SGHNT and CDR2 is YYREEE (reference sequence). V dropped 3 bases and J dropped 2; count of bases not matched to a gene: 11. Clones were sequenced by immunoSEQ multiplex PCR, and TCRdb holds only the in-frame ones, with some missing. The data hold approximately 52,000 clones, with approximately 86% observed a single time. The chain employs TRBV5-4 and TRBJ2-7, with 7 bases identical to TRBD2. This receptor was identified in a man aged 25 to 40 with a blood cancer, CMV-positive, and with a related stem cell donor. Sequenced input: PBMCs. The CDR3 is CASSYGKKRDPYEQYF. In DNA, the CDR3 is TGTGCCAGCAGCTACGGTAAAAAGCGGGATCCCTACGAGCAGTACTTC.